This T cell receptor (beta chain) emerged from a study of immune characterization of retroperitoneal liposarcoma. This CDR3 contains 15 residues. V lost 8 bases and J lost 2, with 17 bases in between. MiXCR, run by TCRdb on the PCR reads, gives a single entry per CDR3 protein. The table records a few thousand distinct CDR3 sequences, 40% to 50% of them present only once. This clonotype was counted between two and nine times. The sample consisted of tumor tissue. The receptor was isolated from a male donor with retroperitoneal liposarcoma. The gene calls are TRBV12-3 or TRBV12-4 and TRBJ2-3; D unresolved. The CDR3 loop reads CASGGLSSFTDTQYF. The DNA for the CDR3 is TGTGCCAGCGGCGGCCTGAGCTCCTTCACAGATACGCAGTATTTT.